This T cell receptor (beta chain) originates from a study of blood T cell repertoires in COVID-19. Study information: Acute and convalescent COVID-19 samples came from the United States, Italy and Spain. T cells, B-cell-depleted T cells, or PBMCs supplied cDNA or gDNA.

Trimming took off 0 bases at V and 4 bases at J, with 17 bases between the two ends. The length of the CDR3 is 17 residues. Germline CDR1 is SEHNR and CDR2 is FQNEAQ (reference sequence). In the authors' methods: Counts of nucleated cells, estimated from reference gene primer amplification, were obtained. Libraries were prepared by immunoSEQ multiplex PCR; TCRdb keeps only in-frame clonotypes and omits some of them. The V and J calls and the clone size are those of that table, but D and trimming were determined from the DNA. The sample yields some 200,000 clones, 85% to 90% seen once. Sequences were obtained from peripheral blood. The V gene is TRBV7-9, the J gene TRBJ2-3, with D possibly matching TRBD1 (6 bases). This receptor was obtained from a man in his fifties or sixties with acute or convalescent COVID-19. The CDR3 DNA sequence: TGTGCCAGCAGCTTAGCGGGTTACAGGGAAGCATCAGATACGCAGTATTTT. The encoded protein is CASSLAGYREASDTQYF.